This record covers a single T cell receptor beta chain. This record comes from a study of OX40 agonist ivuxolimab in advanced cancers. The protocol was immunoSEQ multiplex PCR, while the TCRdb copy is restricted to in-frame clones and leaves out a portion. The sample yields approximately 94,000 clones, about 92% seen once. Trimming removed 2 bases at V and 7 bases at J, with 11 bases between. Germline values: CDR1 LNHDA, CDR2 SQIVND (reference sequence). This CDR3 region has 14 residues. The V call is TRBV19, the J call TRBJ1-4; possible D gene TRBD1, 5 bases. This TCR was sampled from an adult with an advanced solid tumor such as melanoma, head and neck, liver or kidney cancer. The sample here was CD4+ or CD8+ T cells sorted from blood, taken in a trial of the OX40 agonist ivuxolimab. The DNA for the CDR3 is TGTGCCAGTAGTATATCGGGGACTGTTGAAAAACTGTTTTTT. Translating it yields CASSISGTVEKLFF.